This T cell receptor (beta chain) was retrieved from a study of cytomegalovirus exposure and HLA in healthy donors. Background on the study: The 110 or so validation repertoires used a platform that matched the one used for the roughly 700 first-cohort repertoires, as a later analysis reported.

Repertoires were generated with immunoSEQ multiplex PCR, while TCRdb's copy carries only in-frame clones and drops some. The sample holds 140,000 or so clones; 80% to 90% are singletons and the top ten take 4.5% to 5.5%. Germline CDR1 and CDR2: MDHEN and SYDVKM. V was shortened by 5 bases and J by 1 base, with 11 bases between the two germline ends. The length of the CDR3 is 14 residues. The V and J genes are TRBV28 and TRBJ1-1; D unresolved. The sequence was obtained from a man younger than 30 in good health and CMV-seropositive. Source material: PBMCs. The CDR3 DNA follows: TGTGCCAGCAGTGTGACTTTCCCGAACACTGAAGCTTTCTTT. Protein sequence: CASSVTFPNTEAFF.